This T cell receptor beta chain was found in a study of T cell responses to AZD1222 COVID-19 vaccine. Study in general: Second doses that came at about 4 or about 12 weeks were put together.

A word on this clone: No antigen is known for it.

Study conclusions and caveats: The study sampled repertoires only after the peak T cell response. Mostly white British, mostly female donors; authors suggested clonal diversity may be underestimated. Just a handful of AZD1222 recipients were seropositive at baseline.

Sequencing used immunoSEQ multiplex PCR; TCRdb keeps in-frame clones, though not all of them. The sample has roughly 130,000 clones, roughly 90% seen once. The germline V gene encodes CDR1 SQVTM and CDR2 ANQGSEA. The CDR3 totals 13 residues. V was clipped by 7 bases and J by 4 bases; unmatched bases: 5. The sequenced sample was peripheral blood, obtained on day 0 of AZD1222 vaccination. The rearrangement uses TRBV29-1 and TRBJ2-5; 11 nucleotides align to TRBD1. The sequence was collected from an adult in good health. The CDR3 nucleotides read TGCAGCGCTGGACAGGGGGCTAGAGAGACCCAGTACTTC. This translates into CSAGQGARETQYF. The variable domain in full, completed from reference TRBV29-1 and TRBJ2-5, reads SAVISQKPSRDICQRGTSLTIQCQVDSQVTMMFWYRQQPGQSLTLIATANQGSEATYESGFVIDKFPISRPNLTFSTLTVSNMSPEDSSIYLCSAGQGARETQYFGPGTRLLVL.